Following are 23 T cell receptor beta chains from one sample sequenced in a study of shared clonotypes between healthy human individuals. Clones were read by immunoSEQ multiplex PCR, and TCRdb kept only the in-frame ones, dropping some. The sample yields a few million clones, more than 80% seen once. The sample was naive CD4+ T cells from PBMCs. The subset is: CD45RA+ positively selected. These receptors were collected from a man aged 18 to 30 in good health. Some clones in this sample may be carry-over from other donors' samples.

Concerning this clone: The same CDR3 can be traced to other DNA sequences in this sample. The rearrangement links TRBV9 to TRBJ1-3; no reliable D call. Germline CDR1 and CDR2: SGDLS and YYNGEE. Trimming removed 1 base at V and 1 base at J, with 3 bases between. The CDR3 is made up of 13 amino acids. The chain's CDR3 is CASSVSSGNTIYF. The CDR3 nucleotides are TGTGCCAGCAGCGTAAGTTCTGGAAACACCATATATTTT.

This clone was recorded only once. J is TRBJ2-7 and V is TRBV6-5, with 10 nucleotides matching TRBD2. This CDR3 contains 14 residues. V lost 6 bases and J lost 7; bases outside the gene matches: 9. In germline, CDR1 is MNHEY, CDR2 SVGAGI. CDR3 amino acids: CASRGLATRGEQYF. DNA for the CDR3: TGTGCCAGCAGGGGACTAGCGACCCGCGGGGAGCAGTACTTC.

The CDR3 loop is CATSRETNSGANVLTF. CDR3 coding DNA: TGTGCCACCAGCAGAGAGACCAACTCTGGGGCCAACGTCCTGACTTTC. The chain employs TRBV15 and TRBJ2-6; no clear D. The CDR3 sequence is 16 residues long. V dropped 0 bases and J dropped 0 bases, with 6 bases sitting between them. Germline CDR1 reads LNHNV; CDR2 reads YYDKDF (reference sequence). Full variable domain (outside the CDR3, taken from reference TRBV15 and TRBJ2-6): DAMVIQNPRYQVTQFGKPVTLSCSQTLNHNVMYWYQQKSSQAPKLLFHYYDKDFNNEADTPDNFQSRRPNTSFCFLDIRSPGLGDTAMYLCATSRETNSGANVLTFGAGSRLTVL.

The chain employs TRBV5-1 and TRBJ2-2, with 9 nucleotides matching TRBD1. Germline assignment: CDR1 SGHRS and CDR2 YFSETQ. V was clipped by 4 bases and J by 5 bases; unmatched bases: 6. The CDR3 spans 15 residues. The CDR3 region has the DNA TGCGCCAGCAGCCGAGGACAGGGGTGGACCGGGGAGCTGTTTTTT. Its translation: CASSRGQGWTGELFF.

A remark on this clone: The junction shows a germline mismatch at one end, possibly a read error. The V and J genes are TRBV27 and TRBJ2-1; 9 bases map to TRBD1. This CDR3 contains 13 residues. Germline V lookup: CDR1 MNHEY, CDR2 SMNVEV (reference sequence). The CDR3 sequence is CASSPAVGDRALF. As DNA, the CDR3 is TGTGCCAGCAGTCCAGCGGTCGGGGACAGGGCCCTCTTC.

This clone has only one observation. J is TRBJ2-2 and V is TRBV7-2, with 10 bases fitting TRBD1. Germline loops: CDR1 SGHTA, CDR2 FQGNSA. This CDR3 comprises 16 residues. The junction had 6 bases not matched to a gene; V was cut back by 4 bases and J by 4 bases. The CDR3 loop is CASSSQRTGGTGELFF. The CDR3 DNA follows: TGTGCCAGCAGCTCCCAGAGGACAGGGGGCACCGGGGAGCTGTTTTTT.

The chain carries TRBV7-2 and TRBJ1-2; 12 positions match TRBD1. V lost 5 bases, J lost 7 bases, and 5 bases stayed unmatched. The germline gives CDR1 SGHTA, CDR2 FQGNSA. The CDR3 has 14 amino acids. In nucleotides, the CDR3 is TGTGCCAGCAGCCCCGGGACAGGGGGCGGTGGCTACACCTTC. This translates into CASSPGTGGGGYTF. The entire variable domain, with the rest obtained from reference TRBV7-2 and TRBJ1-2, is as follows: GAGVSQSPSNKVTEKGKDVELRCDPISGHTALYWYRQSLGQGLEFLIYFQGNSAPDKSGLPSDRFSAERTGGSVSTLTIQRTQQEDSAVYLCASSPGTGGGGYTFGSGTRLTVV.

The gene calls are TRBV10-2 and TRBJ1-1; D not resolved. This CDR3 spans 16 amino acids. V dropped 4 bases and J dropped 1 base, with 16 bases sitting between them. The germline V gene has CDR1 WSHSY and CDR2 SAAADI. CDR3 sequence: CASSGRIMAGNTEAFF. In nucleotides, the CDR3 is TGCGCCAGCAGTGGAAGGATCATGGCGGGGAACACTGAAGCTTTCTTT.

This sequence joins TRBV4-2 and TRBJ1-5; D is ambiguous. Germline lookup yields CDR1 LGHNA and CDR2 YNFKEQ. CDR3 size: 16 residues. With 0 bases removed from V and 1 base from J, the gap between germline ends came to 10 bases. For the CDR3, the DNA is TGTGCCAGCAGCCAAGAAGGCCGGTCGAGCAATCAGCCCCAGCATTTT. Its protein is CASSQEGRSSNQPQHF.

The rearrangement uses TRBV19 and TRBJ1-2; TRBD1 matches 8 bases. J gave up 4 bases and V 8 bases, and 0 bases lay outside the gene matches. Germline loops: CDR1 LNHDA, CDR2 SQIVND (reference sequence). CDR3 length: 11 residues. For the CDR3, the DNA is TGTGCCAGTGGACAGGGCTATGGCTACACCTTC. This translates into CASGQGYGYTF.

In the case of this clone: Other DNA sequences of this sample code for an identical CDR3. J is TRBJ2-2 and V is TRBV29-1; D not certain. This CDR3 spans 13 amino acids. Trimming stripped 4 bases from V and 2 bases from J, with 8 bases between. In germline, CDR1 is SQVTM, CDR2 ANQGSEA. The CDR3 spells CSVGGRNTGELFF. The CDR3, as DNA: TGCAGCGTTGGCGGCAGAAACACCGGGGAGCTGTTTTTT.

This rearrangement joins TRBV7-2 to TRBJ2-4; TRBD1 aligns across 10 bases. The ends lost 2 bases at V and 8 bases at J; junction bases unmatched: 3. This CDR3 has 14 amino acids. Germline V gene lookup returns CDR1 SGHTA and CDR2 FQGNSA. Here the CDR3 reads CASSLRGQGDIQYF. DNA of the CDR3: TGTGCCAGCAGCTTAAGAGGACAGGGGGACATTCAGTACTTC.

This chain joins TRBV9 and TRBJ2-3; 7 nucleotides match TRBD2. V was clipped by 4 bases and J by 4 bases; unmatched bases: 12. The CDR3 contains 16 residues. Germline loops: CDR1 SGDLS, CDR2 YYNGEE. In DNA form, the CDR3 reads TGTGCCAGCAGCACTCGGACTAGAGGAGGGGCAGATACGCAGTATTTT. It encodes CASSTRTRGGADTQYF.

The chain uses TRBV27 and TRBJ1-3; D remains ambiguous. Trimming removed 8 bases at V and 3 bases at J, with 5 bases between. Per germline, CDR1 MNHEY and CDR2 SMNVEV (reference sequence). This CDR3 has 11 amino acids. The CDR3 DNA follows: TGTGCCAGCGTAGGTGGAAACACCATATATTTT. Protein: CASVGGNTIYF.

This clone was counted only a few times. The chain employs TRBV27 and TRBJ1-1; D is ambiguous. This CDR3 region has 16 residues. CDR1 and CDR2 from the germline V gene are MNHEY and SMNVEV (reference sequence). V gave up 6 bases and J gave up 11 bases, with 28 bases separating them. CDR3 in DNA: TGTGCCAGCAGCCCCGTGAGACTCAGAACCCCTTCGGGGGCTTTCTTT. It is translated as CASSPVRLRTPSGAFF.

This chain connects TRBV30 to TRBJ2-7; 8 bases fit TRBD1. This CDR3 has 17 amino acids. V was pared by 3 bases and J by 2 bases, with 15 bases of the junction left unmatched. CDR1 GTSNPN and CDR2 SVGIG come from the germline V gene (reference sequence). CDR3 sequence: CAWSELMRTGNPYEQYF. CDR3 in DNA: TGTGCCTGGAGCGAACTCATGAGGACAGGGAACCCCTACGAGCAGTACTTC.

The chain uses TRBV5-4 and TRBJ2-1; TRBD2 matches at 7 bases. Per germline, CDR1 SGHNT and CDR2 YYREEE (reference sequence). Trimming removed 4 bases from V and 0 bases from J; junction bases left unmatched: 4. The CDR3 has 15 residues. The CDR3 here is CASSPGGHSYNEQFF. In DNA, the CDR3 is TGTGCCAGCAGCCCGGGAGGACACTCCTACAATGAGCAGTTCTTC.

The rearrangement links TRBV7-2 to TRBJ1-4, with unresolved D. This CDR3 has 16 residues. V lost 1 base to trimming and J lost 0 bases, with 9 bases between them. Looked up from germline, CDR1 is SGHTA and CDR2 is FQGNSA. CDR3 loop: CASSLGATATNEKLFF. CDR3 coding DNA: TGTGCCAGCAGCTTAGGCGCCACCGCAACTAATGAAAAACTGTTTTTT.

This sequence joins TRBV5-4 and TRBJ2-2; D unresolved. V was cut by 0 bases and J by 1 base, with 13 bases left in between. CDR1 and CDR2 from the germline V gene are SGHNT and YYREEE (reference sequence). The CDR3 loop spans 17 amino acids. CDR3 DNA sequence: TGTGCCAGCAGCTTGGTATTGGGCAGGCTGAACACCGGGGAGCTGTTTTTT. As protein: CASSLVLGRLNTGELFF.

The chain joins TRBV7-2 to TRBJ1-5; maybe TRBD1 (6 bases). There are 14 residues in the CDR3. CDR1 and CDR2 (germline): SGHTA, FQGNSA. V was cut by 5 bases and J by 6 bases, with 14 bases left in between. CDR3: CASSPRGGLQPQHF. CDR3 nucleotides: TGTGCCAGCAGCCCTAGGGGGGGACTTCAGCCCCAGCATTTT.

This clone was seen a single time. The chain joins TRBV5-1 to TRBJ2-7; TRBD2 agrees at 9 bases. The germline gives CDR1 SGHRS, CDR2 YFSETQ. This CDR3 spans 16 amino acids. V trimming: 6 bases; J trimming: 7 bases; junction bases outside the gene matches: 17. CDR3 residues: CASTPDRASGIQEQYF. The CDR3 DNA reads TGCGCCAGCACCCCTGATAGGGCTAGCGGGATTCAAGAGCAGTACTTC. The entire variable domain, with the rest obtained from reference TRBV5-1 and TRBJ2-7, is as follows: KAGVTQTPRYLIKTRGQQVTLSCSPISGHRSVSWYQQTPGQGLQFLFEYFSETQRNKGNFPGRFSGRQFSNSRSEMNVSTLELGDSALYLCASTPDRASGIQEQYFGPGTRLTVT.

The genes are TRBV7-9 and TRBJ1-2; a possible D gene is TRBD1 (6 bases). The CDR3 is 15 residues long. The germline V gene has CDR1 SEHNR and CDR2 FQNEAQ (reference sequence). The V and J ends lost 5 bases and 4 bases respectively, with 17 bases between them. In DNA, the CDR3 is TGTGCCAGCAGCGAGACGGGGGGCGCGTCCTATGGCTACACCTTC. Protein sequence: CASSETGGASYGYTF.

The chain links TRBV5-8 to TRBJ2-1; D unresolved. The ends were cut back, 3 bases at V and 7 bases at J, with 2 bases in the middle. CDR1 is SGHTS, CDR2 YDEGEE, per germline. The CDR3 has 10 amino acids. The CDR3 protein is CASSYNEQFF. The CDR3 DNA reads as TGTGCCAGCAGCTATAATGAGCAGTTCTTC.